Below are 13 T cell receptor beta chains sequenced from a single sample in a study of T cells expressing NK-cell markers. Following a re-call of the 5' RACE reads, TCRdb has one entry per CDR3 protein and lacks DNA. The sample table sets out over 200,000 distinct CDR3 sequences. Specimen: blood T cells: a sorted CD56 or NKG2C T cell subset, CD4+ or CD8+ T cells, or bulk PBMC T cells (not recorded which). These receptors all come from a man aged 18 to 30 in good health.

CDR3 amino acids: CASNRISGRGEQFF. The chain employs TRBV6-2 or TRBV6-3 and TRBJ2-1; absent DNA, TCRdb's TRBD2 call cannot be checked. Germline CDR1 and CDR2: MNHEY and SVGEGT. The CDR3 runs 14 residues.

The rearrangement links TRBV2 to TRBJ1-2; as DNA is missing, the TRBD1 call by TCRdb cannot be tested. The length of the CDR3 is 12 residues. Germline loops: CDR1 SNHLY, CDR2 FYNNEI. The CDR3 region is CASSRTGKGYTF.

CDR3 loop: CASSLGGGRGGSYEQYF. This chain joins TRBV7-8 and TRBJ2-7; the TRBD2 assignment by TCRdb is unverifiable without DNA. Looked up from germline, CDR1 is SGHVS and CDR2 is FQNEAQ. The CDR3 spans 17 residues.

The CDR3: CASSDYSNQPQHF. The rearrangement joins TRBV7-2 to TRBJ1-5. Germline CDR1 and CDR2: SGHTA and FQGNSA. This CDR3 comprises 13 residues.

The chain uses TRBV12-3 or TRBV12-4 and TRBJ2-3; the D gene TCRdb calls, TRBD2, cannot be checked with no DNA. This CDR3 spans 16 amino acids. The chain's CDR3 is CASSLRGLAGADTQYF.

Here the CDR3 reads CASSYSVGFSEQYF. This chain uses TRBV6-5 with TRBJ2-7. The CDR3 sequence is 14 residues long. Germline assignment: CDR1 MNHEY and CDR2 SVGAGI.

The J gene is TRBJ2-1, the V gene TRBV5-1; the D gene TCRdb calls, TRBD1, cannot be checked with no DNA. The CDR3 has 15 amino acids. Germline-derived CDR1 and CDR2 are SGHRS and YFSETQ. The CDR3 is CASSLKTGGYNEQFF.

The chain uses TRBV19 and TRBJ1-5; checking the TCRdb D call of TRBD1 is not possible without DNA. This CDR3 has 12 amino acids. The germline V gene encodes CDR1 LNHDA and CDR2 SQIVND (reference sequence). The CDR3 spells CASSIRVGALNF.

The J gene is TRBJ2-1, the V gene TRBV29-1; the TRBD2 assignment by TCRdb is unverifiable without DNA. Germline CDR1 and CDR2: SQVTM and ANQGSEA. The CDR3 extends over 15 amino acids. The CDR3 loop is CSVPILAGVSMNLFF.

J is TRBJ2-3 and V is TRBV7-6. The CDR3 totals 12 residues. CDR1 and CDR2 (germline): SGHVS, FNYEAQ. Here the CDR3 reads CASSGRSDTQYF.

This rearrangement joins TRBV7-9 to TRBJ2-1; TCRdb names TRBD1, which stays unverified in the absence of DNA. Germline lookup yields CDR1 SEHNR and CDR2 FQNEAQ (reference sequence). The CDR3 runs 16 residues. The chain's CDR3 is CASSFKTGPIGDEQFF.

The rearrangement uses TRBV12-3 or TRBV12-4 and TRBJ1-1. The CDR3 totals 13 residues. Here the CDR3 reads CASSSQENTEAFF.

The V call is TRBV20-1, the J call TRBJ2-7; without DNA, the TCRdb call of TRBD1 cannot be checked. This CDR3 has 13 amino acids. CDR1 is DFQATT, CDR2 SNEGSKA, per germline (reference sequence). This CDR3 is CSARGTAPYEQYF.